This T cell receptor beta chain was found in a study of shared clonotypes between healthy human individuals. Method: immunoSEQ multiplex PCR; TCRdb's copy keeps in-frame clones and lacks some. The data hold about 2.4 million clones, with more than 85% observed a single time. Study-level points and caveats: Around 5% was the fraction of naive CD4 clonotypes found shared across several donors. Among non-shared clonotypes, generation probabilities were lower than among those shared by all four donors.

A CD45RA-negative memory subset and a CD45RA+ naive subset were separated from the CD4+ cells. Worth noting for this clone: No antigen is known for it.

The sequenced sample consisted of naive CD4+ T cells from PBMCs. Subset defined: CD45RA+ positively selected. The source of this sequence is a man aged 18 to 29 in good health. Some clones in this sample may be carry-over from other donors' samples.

The CDR3 here is CASSLRTSGIQDTQYF. For the CDR3, the DNA is TGCGCCAGCAGCCTACGGACTAGCGGGATCCAAGATACGCAGTATTTT. The chain employs TRBV4-1 and TRBJ2-3, with 12 bases that match TRBD2. Per the germline V gene, CDR1 is MGHRA and CDR2 is YSYEKL. V shed 4 bases and J 5 bases; nucleotides not matched to a gene: 7. This CDR3 contains 16 residues.